These T cell receptor beta chains were read from a single sample in a study of immune characteristics of hereditary and idiopathic chronic pancreatitis. Profiling relied on immunoSEQ multiplex PCR, and the TCRdb table lists in-frame clones only, not all of them. The sample carries over 11,000 clones, 73% recorded once. The source material was pancreas tissue with hereditary chronic pancreatitis. The receptors were gathered from a human donor with chronic pancreatitis. The CDR3 runs from the conserved cysteine through the conserved F or W. The D gene is left open where the match is weak.

d_gene | j_gene | v_gene | CDR3aa
. | TRBJ2-2 | TRBV29-1 | CSVVSRVNTGELFF
. | TRBJ2-7 | TRBV4-1 | CASSQVVVKTSYEQYF
TRBD1 | TRBJ2-3 | TRBV5-1 | CASSPDREGNTQYF
. | TRBJ2-3 | TRBV6-4 | CASNPGTATDTQYF
. | TRBJ1-1 | TRBV9 | CASSVSPERPAFF
TRBD2 | TRBJ2-1 | TRBV6-6 | CASSRPLLRTSGRFIEQFF
TRBD1 | TRBJ1-1 | TRBV18 | CASSPRQGEAFF
TRBD2 | TRBJ2-2 | TRBV7-3 | CASSPGIAGNTGELFF
. | TRBJ2-3 | TRBV27 | CASSWVPGSITDTQYF
TRBD2 | TRBJ2-2 | TRBV5-1 | CASGPREAGELFF
TRBD2 | TRBJ2-1 | TRBV29-1 | CSVPGLGLEQFF
. | TRBJ2-6 | TRBV10-3 | CAISGQMGSGAGANVLTF
TRBD1 | TRBJ1-1 | TRBV29-1 | CSVGDIQGGTFF
. | TRBJ1-1 | TRBV28 | CASSLPGGGNTEAFF
. | TRBJ1-2 | TRBV7-9 | CASSLADYGYTF
TRBD1 | TRBJ2-5 | TRBV7-8 | CASSPISRTDRGGTQYF
. | TRBJ2-6 | TRBV6-2/TRBV6-3 | CASSYKVSGANVLTF
. | TRBJ1-1 | TRBV6-5 | CASSRRGGGTEAFF
. | TRBJ1-2 | TRBV2 | CASRLAREGVYGYTF